The next 8 T cell receptor beta chains were all read from a single sample in a study of radiotherapy plus CTLA-4 blockade in lung cancer. TCRdb's table, derived via immunoSEQ multiplex PCR, lists solely in-frame clones and lacks some. The data hold about 81,000 clones, with 60% to 80% observed a single time. Specimen: peripheral blood, collected from a patient treated with radiotherapy plus ipilimumab. The receptors stem from a human donor with non-small cell lung cancer that progressed on radiotherapy plus ipilimumab.

The chain has TRBV2 and TRBJ2-5; 8 bases map to TRBD1. Losses at the gene ends were 5 bases for V and 2 bases for J; bases not matched to a gene: 4. Per the germline V gene, CDR1 is SNHLY and CDR2 is FYNNEI. The CDR3 covers 14 residues. The CDR3 spells CASSSGTGQETQYF. The CDR3 DNA follows: TGTGCCAGCAGTTCCGGGACAGGACAAGAGACCCAGTACTTC. The full variable domain, its missing parts supplied by reference TRBV2 and TRBJ2-5, is EPEVTQTPSHQVTQMGQEVILRCVPISNHLYFYWYRQILGQKVEFLVSFYNNEISEKSEIFDDQFSVERPDGSNFTLKIRSTKLEDSAMYFCASSSGTGQETQYFGPGTRLLVL.

The V gene is TRBV29-1, the J gene TRBJ1-2; D gene unclear. The V end was cut by 7 bases, the J end by 4 bases, with 16 bases between. CDR1 is SQVTM, CDR2 ANQGSEA, per germline. CDR3 length: 13 residues. The CDR3 DNA is TGCAGCGCAACTGAACAGACCGTCTATGGCTACACCTTC. Protein: CSATEQTVYGYTF.

This clone was counted only a few times. J is TRBJ1-4 and V is TRBV6-6, with D maybe TRBD1 (5 bases). Germline CDR1 and CDR2: MNHNY and SVGAGI (reference sequence). The length of the CDR3 is 13 residues. V shed 6 bases and J shed 8 bases, with 13 bases lying between them. This CDR3 is CASSSRGEEKLFF. CDR3 coding DNA: TGTGCCAGCAGCTCGCGGGGGGAGGAAAAACTGTTTTTT.

This clone was seen only a few times. The V and J genes are TRBV28 and TRBJ1-5; D uncertain. The CDR3 runs to 16 residues. The V gene's germline CDR1 is MDHEN and CDR2 SYDVKM. Trimming stripped 5 bases from V and 2 bases from J, with 16 bases between. CDR3 bases: TGTGCCAGCAGTACCCTTGGGGTTGCGCGCAATCAGCCCCAGCATTTT. Protein sequence: CASSTLGVARNQPQHF.

This clone was counted between two and nine times. Relative to the germline gene, one junction end is altered; a read error may explain this. This chain connects TRBV4-2 to TRBJ1-2; D might be TRBD1 (5 bases). CDR1 LGHNA and CDR2 YNFKEQ come from the germline V gene. This CDR3 comprises 17 residues. In nucleotides, the CDR3 is TGTGCCTGCAGCCTACTTACCTCGGCCCCGGGGGACTATGGCTACACCTTC. Translating it yields CACSLLTSAPGDYGYTF.

Relative to its sample, this clone is hyperexpanded. J is TRBJ2-1 and V is TRBV19, with D uncertain. Germline V gene sequence: CDR1 LNHDA, CDR2 SQIVND (reference sequence). V was clipped by 8 bases and J by 4 bases, with 9 bases between them. This CDR3 is 12 amino acids long. In DNA form, the CDR3 reads TGTGCCAGTTCTCATGGATACAATGAGCAGTTCTTC. This sequence encodes CASSHGYNEQFF.

In its sample, this clone was seen a few times. The J gene is TRBJ1-6, the V gene TRBV25-1, with 8 bases identical to TRBD1. Germline V lookup: CDR1 MGHDK, CDR2 SYGVNS. The CDR3 runs 15 residues. Trimming at V came to 3 bases and at J to 6 bases, leaving 4 bases not matched to a gene. CDR3 sequence reads: CASSDRGQVNSPLHF. The DNA for the CDR3 is TGTGCCAGCAGTGACCGGGGACAGGTTAATTCACCCCTCCACTTT.

This chain connects TRBV5-6 to TRBJ1-5; possibly TRBD1 for D (5 bases). CDR3 size: 14 residues. Germline lookup yields CDR1 SGHDT and CDR2 YYEEEE. Trimming took 4 bases from V and 5 from J, leaving 13 bases between them. The CDR3 sequence is CASSLTGADQPQHF. The CDR3 region has the DNA TGTGCCAGCAGCCTAACAGGAGCCGATCAGCCCCAGCATTTT. The full variable domain, with the rest looked up from reference TRBV5-6 and TRBJ1-5, is DAGVTQSPTHLIKTRGQQVTLRCSPKSGHDTVSWYQQALGQGPQFIFQYYEEEERQRGNFPDRFSGHQFPNYSSELNVNALLLGDSALYLCASSLTGADQPQHFGDGTRLSIL.